Below, 27 T cell receptor beta chains from the same sample are listed, as sequenced in a study of OX40 agonist ivuxolimab in advanced cancers. Libraries were prepared by immunoSEQ multiplex PCR; TCRdb keeps only in-frame clonotypes and omits some of them. The sample has tens of thousands of clones, approximately 78% seen once; the top ten hold less than 5.5%. This specimen was CD4+ or CD8+ T cells sorted from blood, taken in a trial of the OX40 agonist ivuxolimab. These receptors originate from an adult with an advanced solid tumor such as melanoma, head and neck, liver or kidney cancer.

The rearrangement uses TRBV6-5 and TRBJ2-7, with D unresolved. With 6 bases removed from V and 1 base from J, the gap between germline ends came to 10 bases. Germline V CDR1 and CDR2: MNHEY, SVGAGI. This CDR3 region has 13 residues. The DNA of the CDR3 is TGTGCCAGCAGACTCGACGGTTCCTACGAGCAGTACTTC. Its translation: CASRLDGSYEQYF.

This clone was counted a few times. Other nucleotide sequences in the sample specify the same CDR3. V gene TRBV2 combines with J gene TRBJ1-6, with D possibly matching TRBD1 (5 bases). The CDR3 spans 14 residues. Per the germline V gene, CDR1 is SNHLY and CDR2 is FYNNEI. V was cut by 0 bases and J by 5 bases, with 5 bases left in between. DNA for the CDR3: TGTGCCAGCAGTGAAGCGGGGGATAATTCACCCCTCCACTTT. It codes for CASSEAGDNSPLHF.

The chain links TRBV6-5 to TRBJ2-2; D is undetermined. The germline V and J ends were trimmed by 2 bases and 5 bases, with 9 bases remaining between them. Germline V gene data show CDR1 as MNHEY and CDR2 as SVGAGI. CDR3 length equals 14 residues. Here the CDR3 reads CASSYKMGTGELFF. The CDR3 DNA reads as TGTGCCAGCAGTTACAAGATGGGGACCGGGGAGCTGTTTTTT.

The V and J genes are TRBV19 and TRBJ2-2; a possible D gene is TRBD2 (5 bases). The CDR3 is made up of 14 amino acids. V was cut by 9 bases and J by 1 base, with 12 bases left in between. Germline assignment: CDR1 LNHDA and CDR2 SQIVND (reference sequence). Here the CDR3 reads CASKRTGNTGELFF. As DNA, the CDR3 is TGTGCCAGCAAGCGGACGGGGAACACCGGGGAGCTGTTTTTT. Looking up the rest from reference TRBV19 and TRBJ2-2 gives the full variable domain: DGGITQSPKYLFRKEGQNVTLSCEQNLNHDAMYWYRQDPGQGLRLIYYSQIVNDFQKGDIAEGYSVSREKKESFPLTVTSAQKNPTAFYLCASKRTGNTGELFFGEGSRLTVL.

The rearrangement links TRBV5-1 to TRBJ2-2; 10 nucleotides agree with TRBD1. The junction had 3 bases not matched to a gene; V was cut back by 7 bases and J by 6 bases. This CDR3 has 13 residues. The germline gives CDR1 SGHRS, CDR2 YFSETQ. The CDR3 nucleotides are TGCGCCAGCGGGACAGGGGTCCCCGGGGAGCTGTTTTTT. Residues: CASGTGVPGELFF.

V gene TRBV7-2 combines with J gene TRBJ2-3, with 7 bases that match TRBD2. The CDR3 covers 16 residues. Trimming took 5 bases from V and 2 from J; bases not matched to a gene: 10. CDR1 and CDR2 from the germline V gene are SGHTA and FQGNSA. CDR3: CASSPPGREYTDTQYF. The CDR3 DNA sequence: TGTGCCAGCAGCCCCCCCGGGCGGGAGTACACAGATACGCAGTATTTT.

The chain carries TRBV2 and TRBJ2-1; 8 nucleotides match TRBD1. The V and J ends lost 3 bases and 4 bases, in that order; junction bases with no gene match: 5. Germline values: CDR1 SNHLY, CDR2 FYNNEI. The CDR3 loop spans 15 amino acids. The CDR3 coding sequence is TGTGCCAGCAGTGAGGGGGACAGGCGATACAATGAGCAGTTCTTC. The encoded protein is CASSEGDRRYNEQFF.

This rearrangement joins TRBV4-2 to TRBJ2-7, with D perhaps TRBD1 or TRBD2 (5 bases each). Trimming removed 4 bases from V and 4 bases from J, with 14 bases in between. This CDR3 comprises 14 residues. Germline CDR1 reads LGHNA; CDR2 reads YNFKEQ. The CDR3 region is CASSPGRGPYEQYF. The CDR3, as DNA: TGTGCCAGCAGCCCGGGACGTGGCCCTTACGAGCAGTACTTC.

The J gene is TRBJ2-3, the V gene TRBV5-1; 15 bases map to TRBD2. Germline assignment: CDR1 SGHRS and CDR2 YFSETQ. The ends lost 2 bases at V and 3 bases at J; junction bases unmatched: 4. CDR3 length: 17 residues. The CDR3 region is CASSFGLAGGITDTQYF. CDR3 nucleotide sequence: TGCGCCAGCAGCTTCGGACTAGCGGGAGGGATAACAGATACGCAGTATTTT.

The rearrangement joins TRBV6-5 to TRBJ1-6, with D unresolved. This CDR3 region has 13 residues. Germline V gene sequence: CDR1 MNHEY, CDR2 SVGAGI. Trimming took off 6 bases at V and 7 bases at J, with 10 bases between the two ends. The CDR3 sequence is CASRSHPNSPLHF. In DNA, the CDR3 is TGTGCCAGCAGGTCACATCCCAATTCACCCCTCCACTTT.

CDR3 sequence (DNA): TGTGCCAGCAGTTCGGGACAGGGGGCGGGAGGCTACACCTTC. This codes for CASSSGQGAGGYTF. The rearrangement uses TRBV27 and TRBJ1-2; TRBD1 aligns across 12 bases. CDR3 length: 14 residues. V dropped 4 bases and J dropped 8; count of bases not matched to a gene: 5. CDR1 and CDR2 (germline): MNHEY, SMNVEV (reference sequence).

The rearrangement uses TRBV7-5 and TRBJ2-3; the DNA was not used to check the table's D call, TRBD2. TRBV7-5 is listed as a pseudogene. This CDR3 has 16 amino acids. CDR3 nucleotides: TGTGTCAGAAGCCCGATTTTCGCGCATAGCACAGATACGCAGTATTTT. Protein product: CVRSPIFAHSTDTQYF.

The chain links TRBV6-4 to TRBJ2-1; a possible D gene is TRBD1 (6 bases). The V end lost 3 bases, the J end lost 11 bases, and 14 bases lay between the germline ends. Germline CDR1 MRHNA, CDR2 SNTAGT. The CDR3 runs to 13 residues. The CDR3: CASSETGILKQFF. CDR3 DNA sequence: TGTGCCAGCAGTGAGACAGGTATTTTGAAGCAGTTCTTC.

The gene calls are TRBV14 and TRBJ2-1; 11 bases are shared with TRBD2. The V and J ends lost 6 bases and 9 bases, in that order; junction bases with no gene match: 7. CDR1 is SGHDN and CDR2 is FVKESK in the germline V gene. The CDR3 covers 14 residues. The CDR3 sequence: CASRLAGERVEQFF. The CDR3 DNA is TGTGCCAGCAGACTAGCGGGGGAGCGCGTTGAGCAGTTCTTC.

The V call is TRBV19, the J call TRBJ2-1; 14 bases are shared with TRBD2. This CDR3 comprises 18 residues. Germline values: CDR1 LNHDA, CDR2 SQIVND (reference sequence). Trimming took 7 bases from V and 9 from J; bases not matched to a gene: 17. The CDR3 DNA reads TGTGCCAGTATAGGGACTAGCGGGAGTAATAGTCTTCATACTGAGCAGTTCTTC. It codes for CASIGTSGSNSLHTEQFF.

This chain links TRBV4-3 with TRBJ2-3, with TRBD1 as a possible D gene (5 bases). The CDR3 loop spans 15 amino acids. The V and J ends lost 0 bases and 3 bases respectively, with 10 bases between them. CDR1 is LGHNA, CDR2 YSLEER, per germline. The CDR3 region is CASSQEAGPTDTQYF. CDR3 DNA sequence: TGCGCCAGCAGCCAAGAGGCAGGGCCTACAGATACGCAGTATTTT.

This rearrangement joins TRBV11-3 to TRBJ2-1; D might be TRBD2 (5 bases). Trimming removed 1 base at V and 7 bases at J, with 8 bases between. Germline loops: CDR1 SGHNT, CDR2 YENEEA. The CDR3 is 13 amino acids. CDR3 loop: CASSLGLKNEQFF. Here the CDR3 DNA reads TGTGCCAGCAGCTTAGGACTAAAGAATGAGCAGTTCTTC. The whole variable domain, remainder taken from reference TRBV11-3 and TRBJ2-1, is EAGVVQSPRYKIIEKKQPVAFWCNPISGHNTLYWYLQNLGQGPELLIRYENEEAVDDSQLPKDRFSAERLKGVDSTLKIQPAELGDSAVYLCASSLGLKNEQFFGPGTRLTVL.

This clone was seen once. This chain connects TRBV29-1 to TRBJ1-2; a possible D gene is TRBD1 (5 bases). The V end lost 0 bases, the J end lost 4 bases, and 15 bases lay between the germline ends. From germline, CDR1 is SQVTM and CDR2 ANQGSEA. There are 15 residues in the CDR3. CDR3 residues: CSVEDRGEGVYGYTF. The CDR3 DNA reads TGCAGCGTTGAAGATCGAGGGGAAGGGGTCTATGGCTACACCTTC.

V and J are TRBV29-1 and TRBJ2-5; unclear D gene. From germline, CDR1 is SQVTM and CDR2 ANQGSEA. Trimming removed 6 bases at V and 5 bases at J, with 10 bases between. The CDR3 contains 11 residues. The CDR3 bases are TGCAGCGTATCCCACGGGGAGACCCAGTACTTC. This codes for CSVSHGETQYF.

The V call is TRBV15, the J call TRBJ1-5; D is perhaps TRBD1 (5 bases). Germline CDR1 LNHNV, CDR2 YYDKDF (reference sequence). Trimming removed 6 bases from V and 4 bases from J, with 10 bases in between. The CDR3 runs to 13 residues. The DNA for the CDR3 is TGTGCCACCAGTTGGGGGACGAATCAGCCCCAGCATTTT. The encoded protein is CATSWGTNQPQHF. The whole variable domain, filled in from reference TRBV15 and TRBJ1-5, reads DAMVIQNPRYQVTQFGKPVTLSCSQTLNHNVMYWYQQKSSQAPKLLFHYYDKDFNNEADTPDNFQSRRPNTSFCFLDIRSPGLGDTAMYLCATSWGTNQPQHFGDGTRLSIL.

This chain connects TRBV7-8 to TRBJ2-7; the D gene is possibly TRBD1 (6 bases). CDR3 size: 14 residues. The germline CDR1 and CDR2 sequences are SGHVS and FQNEAQ. Trimming took 3 bases from V and 3 from J, leaving 12 bases between them. DNA for the CDR3: TGTGCCAGCAGCTTTGCAGGGGTTAACTACGAGCAGTACTTC. Translating it yields CASSFAGVNYEQYF.

This rearrangement joins TRBV5-1 to TRBJ1-1, with 7 bases identical to TRBD1. The V segment lost 0 bases and the J segment 4 bases; nucleotides outside the gene matches: 9. There are 16 residues in the CDR3. Per the germline V gene, CDR1 is SGHRS and CDR2 is YFSETQ. In DNA form, the CDR3 reads TGCGCCAGCAGCTTGGGGAATACAGGGGAGGTCACTGAAGCTTTCTTT. It codes for CASSLGNTGEVTEAFF.

The rearrangement uses TRBV7-9 and TRBJ2-3; TRBD2 aligns across 7 bases. After removal of 5 bases from V and 9 bases from J, the junction contained 17 bases not matched to a gene. Germline CDR1 SEHNR, CDR2 FQNEAQ (reference sequence). This CDR3 is 16 amino acids long. CDR3 sequence (DNA): TGTGCCAGCAGCCGGATAGCAAGCGGGATACCATTGACGCAGTATTTT. Its translation: CASSRIASGIPLTQYF.

This clone showed up just once. The rearrangement links TRBV7-2 to TRBJ2-1, with 10 bases aligning to TRBD2. The CDR3 is 16 residues long. The junction had 6 bases not matched to a gene; V was cut back by 2 bases and J by 5 bases. Germline CDR1 and CDR2: SGHTA and FQGNSA. The CDR3 DNA reads TGTGCCAGCAGCTTAAGTTCGACTAGCGGGCACAATGAGCAGTTCTTC. Amino acids: CASSLSSTSGHNEQFF.

This sequence joins TRBV7-9 and TRBJ2-7; TRBD1 agrees at 8 bases. CDR1 is SEHNR and CDR2 is FQNEAQ in the germline V gene (reference sequence). The CDR3 has 16 amino acids. Germline trimming cut 3 bases from V and 3 bases from J; bases unmatched to any gene: 10. Here the CDR3 reads CASSFHGQGRRYEQYF. Written as DNA, the CDR3 is TGTGCCAGCAGCTTCCATGGACAGGGACGACGCTACGAGCAGTACTTC.

In this sample, this clone turned up a few times. The V call is TRBV19, the J call TRBJ1-3; a possible D gene is TRBD1 (6 bases). Trimming took 6 bases from V and 4 from J, leaving 16 bases between them. Germline assignment: CDR1 LNHDA and CDR2 SQIVND (reference sequence). The CDR3 has 15 amino acids. The CDR3 bases are TGTGCCAGTAGCTACCTCGGGACAACGGGAAACACCATATATTTT. This encodes CASSYLGTTGNTIYF.

V is TRBV5-1 and J is TRBJ2-7, with D perhaps assigned TRBD1 or TRBD2 (5 bases each). Germline CDR1 and CDR2: SGHRS and YFSETQ. The CDR3 contains 14 residues. V dropped 0 bases and J dropped 4 bases, with 11 bases sitting between them. CDR3 in amino acids: CASSLAGASYEQYF. In nucleotides, the CDR3 is TGCGCCAGCAGCTTGGCCGGGGCTTCATACGAGCAGTACTTC.